These 24 T cell receptor beta chains were sequenced from one sample in a study of Ad26.COV2.S vaccination and SARS-CoV-2 variants. Sequencing used immunoSEQ multiplex PCR; TCRdb keeps in-frame clones, though not all of them. The sample gives some 290,000 clones, around 85% of which show up once; 2% to 2.5% is in the top ten. This sample's treatment: 15 to 20 received Ad26.COV2.S at low or high dose, single or two shots; roughly five received placebo; per-sample allocation not given. It was on day 63 after the first vaccine or placebo injection that samples were taken. Sequenced material: peripheral blood, taken in a trial of Ad26.COV2.S vaccine versus placebo. The receptors were gathered from a person aged 18 to 59 who received the Ad26.COV2.S COVID-19 vaccine or a placebo.

The chain joins TRBV28 to TRBJ1-2; D might be TRBD1 (5 bases). Germline V gives CDR1 MDHEN, CDR2 SYDVKM. This CDR3 is built from 12 residues. The V end was cut by 5 bases, the J end by 7 bases, with 11 bases between. The CDR3 bases are TGTGCCAGCAGTGCCGACAGTTTTGGCTACACCTTC. Residues: CASSADSFGYTF.

The chain links TRBV6-4 to TRBJ1-4; no clear D gene. With 2 bases removed from V and 1 base from J, the gap between germline ends came to 5 bases. Per germline, CDR1 MRHNA and CDR2 SNTAGT. CDR3 length equals 14 residues. This CDR3 reads CASSDGGTNEKLFF. DNA of the CDR3: TGTGCCAGCAGTGACGGAGGAACTAATGAAAAACTGTTTTTT.

The chain couples TRBV5-1 to TRBJ2-5; D is perhaps TRBD2 (5 bases). Per germline, CDR1 SGHRS and CDR2 YFSETQ. The CDR3 runs 13 residues. V gave up 0 bases and J gave up 5 bases, with 8 bases separating them. The CDR3 DNA sequence: TGCGCCAGCAGCTTGGATTGGGAGGAGACCCAGTACTTC. Residues: CASSLDWEETQYF.

The genes are TRBV11-2 and TRBJ2-3, with D unresolved. V was trimmed by 4 bases and J by 2 bases, leaving 7 bases between them. Germline CDR1 and CDR2: SGHAT and FQNNGV. The length of the CDR3 is 13 residues. The CDR3 loop is CASSSTNTDTQYF. For the CDR3, the DNA is TGTGCCAGCAGCTCGACGAACACAGATACGCAGTATTTT.

V and J are TRBV6-1 and TRBJ1-2, with D perhaps matching TRBD1 (6 bases). From germline, CDR1 is MNHNS and CDR2 SASEGT. The V end lost 1 base, the J end lost 4 bases, and 13 bases lay between the germline ends. This CDR3 has 15 amino acids. The CDR3 region is CASSEVVRGAYGYTF. The DNA for the CDR3 is TGTGCCAGCAGTGAAGTAGTCAGGGGAGCCTATGGCTACACCTTC.

CDR3 nucleotides: TGTGCCAGCGGGGGGGCCGACTACGAGCAGTACTTC. Residues: CASGGADYEQYF. This chain uses TRBV7-9 with TRBJ2-7, with D possibly being TRBD2 (7 bases). CDR1 and CDR2 (germline): SEHNR, FQNEAQ (reference sequence). The CDR3 loop spans 12 amino acids. V lost 8 bases, J lost 3 bases, and 11 bases lay in between. Using reference TRBV7-9 and TRBJ2-7 for the parts outside the CDR3, the full variable domain is DTGVSQNPRHKITKRGQNVTFRCDPISEHNRLYWYRQTLGQGPEFLTYFQNEAQLEKSRLLSDRFSAERPKGSFSTLEIQRTEQGDSAMYLCASGGADYEQYFGPGTRLTVT.

In this sample, this clone turned up once. The chain uses TRBV28 and TRBJ1-1; D is unclear. This CDR3 comprises 16 residues. V lost 4 bases, J lost 7 bases, and 22 bases lay in between. The V gene's germline CDR1 is MDHEN and CDR2 SYDVKM. The CDR3 region has the DNA TGTGCCAGCAGTTCGCCAGCTGAACGTCCTCGGGGTGAAGCTTTCTTT. Translated, it gives CASSSPAERPRGEAFF.

This clone was seen many times. V gene TRBV21-1 combines with J gene TRBJ2-7; the D call of TRBD2 is as the table states it, not checked on the DNA. TRBV21-1 is listed as a pseudogene. There are 12 residues in the CDR3. Here the CDR3 DNA reads TGTGCCAGCAGCACTAGCTCCTACGAGCAGTACTTC. As protein: CASSTSSYEQYF.

The chain uses TRBV30 and TRBJ2-5; 7 bases fit TRBD2. The CDR3 totals 12 residues. CDR1 and CDR2 (germline): GTSNPN, SVGIG (reference sequence). V lost 3 bases and J lost 5; bases outside the gene matches: 3. CDR3 residues: CAWRGGMETQYF. For the CDR3, the DNA is TGTGCCTGGAGGGGAGGGATGGAGACCCAGTACTTC.

The chain has TRBV11-2 and TRBJ2-7; 7 bases fit TRBD1. The V and J ends lost 5 bases and 5 bases, in that order; junction bases with no gene match: 9. Germline V gene sequence: CDR1 SGHAT, CDR2 FQNNGV. The CDR3 loop spans 14 amino acids. The CDR3 DNA reads as TGTGCCAGCAGCCCAACAGGGGTGTTCGACGAGCAGTACTTC. Protein sequence: CASSPTGVFDEQYF.

This clone was picked up one time. The V gene is TRBV14, the J gene TRBJ1-4; 7 nucleotides align to TRBD1. Unmatched junction bases numbered 2, after V lost 0 bases and J lost 7 bases. The CDR3 runs 14 residues. CDR1 and CDR2 (germline): SGHDN, FVKESK. The CDR3 DNA is TGTGCCAGCAGCCAAGATTGGGACAGTGAAAAACTGTTTTTT. Its translation is CASSQDWDSEKLFF.

The V call is TRBV28, the J call TRBJ2-1; no definite D call. The CDR3 sequence is 11 residues long. Germline assignment: CDR1 MDHEN and CDR2 SYDVKM. Trimming took off 1 base at V and 9 bases at J, with 4 bases between the two ends. The CDR3 loop reads CASSLSGEQFF. CDR3 in DNA: TGTGCCAGCAGTTTATCGGGTGAGCAGTTCTTC.

The chain employs TRBV12-3 or TRBV12-4 and TRBJ1-1, with D tentatively TRBD1 (5 bases). V was pared by 10 bases and J by 5 bases, with 14 bases between. This CDR3 region has 12 residues. The CDR3 DNA sequence: TGTGCCATCGGGGGGTGGGGAACTGAAGCTTTCTTT. The encoded protein is CAIGGWGTEAFF.

The chain uses TRBV5-1 and TRBJ2-5; TRBD1 matches 8 bases. Germline CDR1 SGHRS, CDR2 YFSETQ. This CDR3 is 16 amino acids long. V lost 0 bases and J lost 4; bases outside the gene matches: 8. The CDR3 bases are TGCGCCAGCAGCTTGGCGTCCAGGGGGCGTGGAGAGACCCAGTACTTC. Translated: CASSLASRGRGETQYF. The complete variable domain, with remaining parts taken from reference TRBV5-1 and TRBJ2-5, reads KAGVTQTPRYLIKTRGQQVTLSCSPISGHRSVSWYQQTPGQGLQFLFEYFSETQRNKGNFPGRFSGRQFSNSRSEMNVSTLELGDSALYLCASSLASRGRGETQYFGPGTRLLVL.

The rearrangement links TRBV4-1 to TRBJ2-3; perhaps TRBD1 as D (6 bases). V lost 4 bases to trimming and J lost 2 bases, with 10 bases between them. The CDR3 length is 14 residues. Germline assignment: CDR1 MGHRA and CDR2 YSYEKL. Written as DNA, the CDR3 is TGCGCCAGCAGCCGATACAGGGTCACAGATACGCAGTATTTT. This gives the protein CASSRYRVTDTQYF.

The V call is TRBV30, the J call TRBJ1-4; D is perhaps TRBD1 (6 bases). CDR1 and CDR2 from the germline V gene are GTSNPN and SVGIG (reference sequence). This CDR3 has 15 amino acids. V lost 4 bases, J lost 5 bases, and 17 bases lay in between. Here the CDR3 DNA reads TGTGCCTGGACATGGGGGGGGGCGCGGAATGAAAAACTGTTTTTT. Its translation is CAWTWGGARNEKLFF.

The V gene is TRBV7-2, the J gene TRBJ2-5; TRBD2 is a possible D gene (7 bases). From germline, CDR1 is SGHTA and CDR2 FQGNSA. Trimming left V 5 bases short and J 8 bases short, with 24 bases between. This CDR3 has 16 residues. CDR3 region: CASSHTGTGGGGTQYF. The CDR3, as DNA: TGTGCCAGCAGCCACACGGGGACGGGGGGCGGTGGAACCCAGTACTTC.

The gene calls are TRBV5-1 and TRBJ2-7; D gene uncertain. The V gene's germline CDR1 is SGHRS and CDR2 YFSETQ. The CDR3 is 14 residues long. Trimming pared 1 base from V and 1 base from J, leaving 9 bases between. The CDR3: CASSLIPESYEQYF. The CDR3, as DNA: TGCGCCAGCAGCTTGATTCCGGAGTCCTACGAGCAGTACTTC.

J is TRBJ2-5 and V is TRBV7-9, with D possibly being TRBD1 (5 bases). The CDR3 sequence is 15 residues long. Trimming cost V 3 bases and J 1 base, with 12 bases left between them. Per the germline V gene, CDR1 is SEHNR and CDR2 is FQNEAQ (reference sequence). The CDR3 DNA is TGTGCCAGCAGCTTCGTCCAGGGCGGCCAAGAGACCCAGTACTTC. Amino acids: CASSFVQGGQETQYF.

The V call is TRBV5-1, the J call TRBJ1-3, with TRBD1 matching over 7 bases. CDR3 length: 16 amino acids. The germline V gene has CDR1 SGHRS and CDR2 YFSETQ. J was trimmed by 4 bases and V by 4 bases; bases with no gene match: 11. The CDR3 nucleotides read TGCGCCAGCAGCGATCATCCGGGACAGATGGGAAACACCATATATTTT. Translation gives CASSDHPGQMGNTIYF.

V gene TRBV19 combines with J gene TRBJ1-5; TRBD1 agrees at 8 bases. CDR1 and CDR2 (germline): LNHDA, SQIVND (reference sequence). This CDR3 has 14 amino acids. V trimming: 6 bases; J trimming: 5 bases; junction bases outside the gene matches: 6. The CDR3 region is CASRVDRVDQPQHF. The CDR3 DNA reads TGTGCCAGTAGGGTGGACAGGGTCGATCAGCCCCAGCATTTT.

The chain has TRBV7-5 and TRBJ2-3; the listed D gene, TRBD2, was not tested against the DNA. TRBV7-5 is an annotated pseudogene. The CDR3 length is 18 residues. For the CDR3, the DNA is TGTGTCAGAAGCTTAGATAGCGGGGGGGCCTTTGTTATAGATACGCAGTATTTT. Its protein product is CVRSLDSGGAFVIDTQYF.

The chain is built from TRBV20-1 and TRBJ2-2; no reliable D call. V lost 6 bases to trimming and J lost 0 bases, with 8 bases between them. CDR3 size: 13 residues. Germline V CDR1 and CDR2: DFQATT, SNEGSKA (reference sequence). Written as DNA, the CDR3 is TGCAGTGCGAGTGTTCCGAACACCGGGGAGCTGTTTTTT. Its protein is CSASVPNTGELFF.

This sequence joins TRBV5-1 and TRBJ2-1; D ambiguous. The ends were cut back, 0 bases at V and 6 bases at J, with 10 bases in the middle. The germline V gene has CDR1 SGHRS and CDR2 YFSETQ. The CDR3 is made up of 14 amino acids. In nucleotides, the CDR3 is TGCGCCAGCAGCTTGGCCGGTCAGTCCAATGAGCAGTTCTTC. It is translated as CASSLAGQSNEQFF.